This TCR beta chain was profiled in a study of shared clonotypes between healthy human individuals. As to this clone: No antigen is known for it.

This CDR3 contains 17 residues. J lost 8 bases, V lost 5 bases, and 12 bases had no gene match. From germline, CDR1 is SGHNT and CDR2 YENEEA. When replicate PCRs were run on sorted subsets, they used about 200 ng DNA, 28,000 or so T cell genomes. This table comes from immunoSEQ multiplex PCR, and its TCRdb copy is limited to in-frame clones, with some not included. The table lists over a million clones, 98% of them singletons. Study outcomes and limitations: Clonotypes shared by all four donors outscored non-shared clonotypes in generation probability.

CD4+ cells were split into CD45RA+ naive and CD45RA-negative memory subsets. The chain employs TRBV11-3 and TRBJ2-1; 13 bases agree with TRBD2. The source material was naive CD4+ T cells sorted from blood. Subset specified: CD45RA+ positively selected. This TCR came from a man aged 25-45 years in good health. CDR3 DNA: TGTGCCAGCAGCGCAGACATTGGACTAGCGGGAGTACATGAGCAGTTCTTC. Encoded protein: CASSADIGLAGVHEQFF.